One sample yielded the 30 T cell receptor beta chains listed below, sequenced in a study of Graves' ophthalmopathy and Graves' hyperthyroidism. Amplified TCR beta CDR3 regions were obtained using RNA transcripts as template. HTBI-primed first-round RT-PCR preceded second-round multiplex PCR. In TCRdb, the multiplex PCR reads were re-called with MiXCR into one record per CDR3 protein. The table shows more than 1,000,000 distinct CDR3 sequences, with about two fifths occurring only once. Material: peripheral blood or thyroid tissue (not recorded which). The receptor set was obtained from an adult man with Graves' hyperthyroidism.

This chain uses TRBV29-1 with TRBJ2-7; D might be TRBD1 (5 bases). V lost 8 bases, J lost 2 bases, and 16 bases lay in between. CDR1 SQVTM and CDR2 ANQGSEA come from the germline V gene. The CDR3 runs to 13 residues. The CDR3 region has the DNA TGCAGCAGAGATTGGGGCAGTACCTACGAGCAGTACTTC. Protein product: CSRDWGSTYEQYF.

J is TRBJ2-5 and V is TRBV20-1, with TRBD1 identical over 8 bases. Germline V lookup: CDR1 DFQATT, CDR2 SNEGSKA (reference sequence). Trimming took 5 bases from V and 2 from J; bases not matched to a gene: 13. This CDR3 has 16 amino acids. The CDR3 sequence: CSAPTPGGARQETQYF. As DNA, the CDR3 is TGCAGTGCTCCCACCCCAGGGGGCGCGAGGCAAGAGACCCAGTACTTC.

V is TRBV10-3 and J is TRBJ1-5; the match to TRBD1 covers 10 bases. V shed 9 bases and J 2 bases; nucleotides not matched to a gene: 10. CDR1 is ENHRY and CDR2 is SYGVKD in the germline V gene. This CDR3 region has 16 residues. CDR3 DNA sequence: TGTGCCATAGAACGGACAGGGGGAAATGGCAATCAGCCCCAGCATTTT. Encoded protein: CAIERTGGNGNQPQHF.

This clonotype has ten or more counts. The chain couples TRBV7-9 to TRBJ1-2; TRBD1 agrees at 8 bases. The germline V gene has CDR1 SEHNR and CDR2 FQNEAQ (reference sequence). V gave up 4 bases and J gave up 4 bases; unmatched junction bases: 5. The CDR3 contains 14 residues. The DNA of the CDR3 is TGTGCCAGCAGCTGGGGACAGGAAGTCTATGGCTACACCTTC. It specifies CASSWGQEVYGYTF.

In nucleotides, the CDR3 is TGTGCCAGTAGGGACGCCCAGAGGGGCGAATACTATGGCTACACCTTC. Translating gives CASRDAQRGEYYGYTF. This rearrangement joins TRBV19 to TRBJ1-2; possible D gene TRBD1, 5 bases. CDR3 length equals 16 residues. V dropped 6 bases and J dropped 3 bases, with 20 bases sitting between them. Germline CDR1 reads LNHDA; CDR2 reads SQIVND (reference sequence).

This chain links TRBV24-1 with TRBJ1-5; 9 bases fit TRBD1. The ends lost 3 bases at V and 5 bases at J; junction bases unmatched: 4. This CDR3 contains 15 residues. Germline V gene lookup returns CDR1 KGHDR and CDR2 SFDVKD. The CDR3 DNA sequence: TGTGCCACCAGTGATCCGGGACAGGGTTATCAGCCCCAGCATTTT. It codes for CATSDPGQGYQPQHF.

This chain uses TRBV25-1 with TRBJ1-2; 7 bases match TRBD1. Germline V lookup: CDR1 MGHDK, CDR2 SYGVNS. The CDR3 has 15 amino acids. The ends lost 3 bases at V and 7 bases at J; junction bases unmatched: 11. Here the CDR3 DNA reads TGTGCCAGCAGTGAGCTTTGGACAGGCCCTAGTGGCTACACCTTC. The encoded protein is CASSELWTGPSGYTF.

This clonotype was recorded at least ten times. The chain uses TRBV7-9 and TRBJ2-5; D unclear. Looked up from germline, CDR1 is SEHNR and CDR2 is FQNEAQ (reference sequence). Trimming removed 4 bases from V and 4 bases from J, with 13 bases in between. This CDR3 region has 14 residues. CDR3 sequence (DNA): TGTGCCAGCAGCTCTCGGCCCCAAGGAGAGACCCAGTACTTC. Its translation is CASSSRPQGETQYF.

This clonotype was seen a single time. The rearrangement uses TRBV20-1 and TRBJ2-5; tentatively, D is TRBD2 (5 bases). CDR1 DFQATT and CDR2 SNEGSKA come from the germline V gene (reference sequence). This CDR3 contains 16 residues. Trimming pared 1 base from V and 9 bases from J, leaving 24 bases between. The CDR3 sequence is CSARGERVGRNQPQYF. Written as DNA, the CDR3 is TGCAGTGCTAGAGGAGAGAGGGTTGGTCGCAATCAGCCCCAGTACTTC.

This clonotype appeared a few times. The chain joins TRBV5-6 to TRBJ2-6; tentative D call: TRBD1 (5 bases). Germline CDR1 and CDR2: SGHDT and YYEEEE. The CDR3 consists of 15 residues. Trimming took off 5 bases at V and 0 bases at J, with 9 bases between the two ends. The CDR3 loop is CASRETDSGANVLTF. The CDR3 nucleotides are TGTGCCAGCAGGGAGACAGACTCTGGGGCCAACGTCCTGACTTTC.

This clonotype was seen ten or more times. The CDR3 bases are TGTGCCAGTAGTATCTACCTAGCGGTGAAGGAGACCCAGTACTTC. Protein: CASSIYLAVKETQYF. The chain combines TRBV19 with TRBJ2-5, with 7 bases that match TRBD2. Germline-derived CDR1 and CDR2 are LNHDA and SQIVND (reference sequence). The CDR3 has 15 residues. The ends lost 3 bases at V and 5 bases at J; junction bases unmatched: 9.

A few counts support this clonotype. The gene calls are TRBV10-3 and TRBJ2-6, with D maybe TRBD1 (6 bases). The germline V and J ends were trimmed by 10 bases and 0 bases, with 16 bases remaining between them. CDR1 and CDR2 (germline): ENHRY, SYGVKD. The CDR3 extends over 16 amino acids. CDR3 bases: TGTGCCACCCGGGACAATATCTACTCTGGGGCCAACGTCCTGACTTTC. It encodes CATRDNIYSGANVLTF.

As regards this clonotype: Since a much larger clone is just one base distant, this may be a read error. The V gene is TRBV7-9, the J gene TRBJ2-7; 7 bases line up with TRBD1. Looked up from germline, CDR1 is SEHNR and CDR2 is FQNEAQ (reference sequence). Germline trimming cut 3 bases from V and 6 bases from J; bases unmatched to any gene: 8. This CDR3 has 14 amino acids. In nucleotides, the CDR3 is TGTGCCAGCAGCTTCCCTAGGGGGCCCTGCGAGCAGTACTTC. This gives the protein CASSFPRGPCEQYF.

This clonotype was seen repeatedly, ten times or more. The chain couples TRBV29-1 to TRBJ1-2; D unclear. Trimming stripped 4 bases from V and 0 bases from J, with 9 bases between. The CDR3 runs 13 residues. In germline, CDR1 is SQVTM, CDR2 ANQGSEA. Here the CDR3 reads CSVGGGTNYGYTF. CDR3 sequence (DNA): TGCAGCGTTGGGGGTGGGACTAACTATGGCTACACCTTC.

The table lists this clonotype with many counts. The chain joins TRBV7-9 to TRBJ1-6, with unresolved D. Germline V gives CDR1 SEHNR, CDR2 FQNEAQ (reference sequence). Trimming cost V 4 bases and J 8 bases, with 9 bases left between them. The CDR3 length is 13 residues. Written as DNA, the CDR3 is TGTGCCAGCAGCTCTAGCGATCATTCACCCCTCCACTTT. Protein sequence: CASSSSDHSPLHF.

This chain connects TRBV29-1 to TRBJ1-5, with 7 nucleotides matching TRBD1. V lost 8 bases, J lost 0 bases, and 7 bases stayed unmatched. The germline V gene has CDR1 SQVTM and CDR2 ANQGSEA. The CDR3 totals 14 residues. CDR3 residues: CSWDSGVSNQPQHF. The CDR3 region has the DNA TGCAGCTGGGACAGTGGGGTTAGCAATCAGCCCCAGCATTTT. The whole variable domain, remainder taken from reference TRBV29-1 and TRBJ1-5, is SAVISQKPSRDICQRGTSLTIQCQVDSQVTMMFWYRQQPGQSLTLIATANQGSEATYESGFVIDKFPISRPNLTFSTLTVSNMSPEDSSIYLCSWDSGVSNQPQHFGDGTRLSIL.

The CDR3 sequence is CASSAGQSEKLFF. DNA of the CDR3: TGTGCCAGCAGCGCGGGACAGAGTGAAAAACTGTTTTTT. The chain has TRBV7-4 and TRBJ1-4; 7 bases align to TRBD1. Germline V gives CDR1 SGHVT, CDR2 SQSDAQ. The CDR3 runs 13 residues. Trimming took 5 bases from V and 7 from J; bases not matched to a gene: 4.

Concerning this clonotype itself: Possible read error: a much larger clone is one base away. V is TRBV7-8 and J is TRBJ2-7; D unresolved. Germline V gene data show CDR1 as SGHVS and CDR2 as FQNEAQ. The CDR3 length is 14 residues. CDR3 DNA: TGTGCCAGCTGCTTAGGTCCGAAACGCTACGAGCAGTACTTC. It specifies CASCLGPKRYEQYF. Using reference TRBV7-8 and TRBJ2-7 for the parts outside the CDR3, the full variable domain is GAGVSQSPRYKVAKRGQDVALRCDPISGHVSLFWYQQALGQGPEFLTYFQNEAQLDKSGLPSDRFFAERPEGSVSTLKIQRTQQEDSAVYLCASCLGPKRYEQYFGPGTRLTVT.

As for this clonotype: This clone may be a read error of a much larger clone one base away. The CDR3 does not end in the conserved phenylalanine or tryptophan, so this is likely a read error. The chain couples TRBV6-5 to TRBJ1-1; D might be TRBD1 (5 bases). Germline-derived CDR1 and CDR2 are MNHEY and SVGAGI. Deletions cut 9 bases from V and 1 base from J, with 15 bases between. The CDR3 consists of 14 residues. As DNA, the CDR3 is TGTGCCAGTGCAGGGAGTTTTCCGAACACTGAAGCTTTCCTT. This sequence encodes CASAGSFPNTEAFL.

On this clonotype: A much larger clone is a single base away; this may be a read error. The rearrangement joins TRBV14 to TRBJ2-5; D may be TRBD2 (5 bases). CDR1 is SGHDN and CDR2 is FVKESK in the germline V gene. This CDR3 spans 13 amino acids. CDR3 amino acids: CVSSQDSRTRQYF. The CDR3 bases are TGTGTCAGCAGCCAAGATAGTCGGACTCGCCAGTACTTC.

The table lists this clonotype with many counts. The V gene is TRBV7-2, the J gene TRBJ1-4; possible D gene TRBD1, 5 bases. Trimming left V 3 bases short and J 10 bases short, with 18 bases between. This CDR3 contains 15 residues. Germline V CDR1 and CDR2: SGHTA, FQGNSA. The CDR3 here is CASSLSGFPFLKLFF. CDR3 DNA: TGTGCCAGCAGCTTGTCAGGGTTTCCCTTCTTAAAACTGTTTTTT. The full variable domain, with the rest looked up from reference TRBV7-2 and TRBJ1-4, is GAGVSQSPSNKVTEKGKDVELRCDPISGHTALYWYRQSLGQGLEFLIYFQGNSAPDKSGLPSDRFSAERTGGSVSTLTIQRTQQEDSAVYLCASSLSGFPFLKLFFGSGTQLSVL.

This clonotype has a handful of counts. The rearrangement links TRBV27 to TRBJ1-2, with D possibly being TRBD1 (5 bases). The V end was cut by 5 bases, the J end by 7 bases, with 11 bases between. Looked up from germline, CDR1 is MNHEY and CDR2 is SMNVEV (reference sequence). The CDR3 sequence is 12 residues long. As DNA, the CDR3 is TGTGCCAGCAGTCAACGGGGGGGTGGCTACACCTTC. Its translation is CASSQRGGGYTF.

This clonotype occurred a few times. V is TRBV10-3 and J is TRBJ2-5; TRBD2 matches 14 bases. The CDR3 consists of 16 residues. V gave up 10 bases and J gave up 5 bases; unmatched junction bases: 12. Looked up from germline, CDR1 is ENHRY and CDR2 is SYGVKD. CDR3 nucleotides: TGTGCCACCCGGACTAGCGGGAGGCCCCTAGGCGAGACCCAGTACTTC. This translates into CATRTSGRPLGETQYF.

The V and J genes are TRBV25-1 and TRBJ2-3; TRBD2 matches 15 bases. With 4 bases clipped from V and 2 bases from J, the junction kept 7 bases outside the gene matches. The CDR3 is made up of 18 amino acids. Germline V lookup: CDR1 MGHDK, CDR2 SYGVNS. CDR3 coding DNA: TGTGCCAGCAGTGTCGCGGGACTAGCGGGGGGATACACAGATACGCAGTATTTT. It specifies CASSVAGLAGGYTDTQYF.

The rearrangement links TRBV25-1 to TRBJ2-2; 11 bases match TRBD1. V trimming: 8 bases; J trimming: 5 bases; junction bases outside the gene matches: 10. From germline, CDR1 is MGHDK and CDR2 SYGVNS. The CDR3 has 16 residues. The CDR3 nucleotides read TGTGCCAGCGCCCAAACCGGGACAGGGGGAACCGGGGAGCTGTTTTTT. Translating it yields CASAQTGTGGTGELFF.

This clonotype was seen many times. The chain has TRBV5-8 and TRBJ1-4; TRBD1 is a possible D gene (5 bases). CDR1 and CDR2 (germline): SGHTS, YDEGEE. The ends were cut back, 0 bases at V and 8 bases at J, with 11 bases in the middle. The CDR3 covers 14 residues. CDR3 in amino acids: CASSLDRFEEKLFF. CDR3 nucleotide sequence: TGTGCCAGCAGCTTGGACAGGTTTGAAGAAAAACTGTTTTTT.

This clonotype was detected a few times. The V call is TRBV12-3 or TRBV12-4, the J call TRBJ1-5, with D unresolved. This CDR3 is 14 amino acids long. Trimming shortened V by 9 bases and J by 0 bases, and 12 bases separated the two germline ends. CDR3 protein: CASSKRDSNQPQHF. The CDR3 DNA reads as TGTGCCAGTTCGAAGAGGGATAGCAATCAGCCCCAGCATTTT.

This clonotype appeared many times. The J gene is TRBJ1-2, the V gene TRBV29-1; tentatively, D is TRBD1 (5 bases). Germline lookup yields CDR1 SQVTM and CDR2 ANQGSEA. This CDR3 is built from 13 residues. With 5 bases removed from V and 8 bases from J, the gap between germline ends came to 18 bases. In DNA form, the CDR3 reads TGCAGCGTTAAACCCCCGGGGGGTGGAGGCTACACCTTC. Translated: CSVKPPGGGGYTF.

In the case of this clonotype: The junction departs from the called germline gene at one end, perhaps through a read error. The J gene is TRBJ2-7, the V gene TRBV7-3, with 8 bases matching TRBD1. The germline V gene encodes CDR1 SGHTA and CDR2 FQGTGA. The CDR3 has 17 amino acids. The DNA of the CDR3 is TGTGCCGGCAGCCGTGACAGGGGCAGTCCGCGCGGCTACGAGCAGTACTTC. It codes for CAGSRDRGSPRGYEQYF.

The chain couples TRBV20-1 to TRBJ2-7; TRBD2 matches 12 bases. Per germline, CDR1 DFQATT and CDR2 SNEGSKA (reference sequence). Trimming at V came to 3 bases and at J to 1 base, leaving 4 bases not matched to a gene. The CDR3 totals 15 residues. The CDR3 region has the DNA TGCAGTGCTAGGGGAGGGACTAGCGGGTCCTACGAGCAGTACTTC. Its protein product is CSARGGTSGSYEQYF.